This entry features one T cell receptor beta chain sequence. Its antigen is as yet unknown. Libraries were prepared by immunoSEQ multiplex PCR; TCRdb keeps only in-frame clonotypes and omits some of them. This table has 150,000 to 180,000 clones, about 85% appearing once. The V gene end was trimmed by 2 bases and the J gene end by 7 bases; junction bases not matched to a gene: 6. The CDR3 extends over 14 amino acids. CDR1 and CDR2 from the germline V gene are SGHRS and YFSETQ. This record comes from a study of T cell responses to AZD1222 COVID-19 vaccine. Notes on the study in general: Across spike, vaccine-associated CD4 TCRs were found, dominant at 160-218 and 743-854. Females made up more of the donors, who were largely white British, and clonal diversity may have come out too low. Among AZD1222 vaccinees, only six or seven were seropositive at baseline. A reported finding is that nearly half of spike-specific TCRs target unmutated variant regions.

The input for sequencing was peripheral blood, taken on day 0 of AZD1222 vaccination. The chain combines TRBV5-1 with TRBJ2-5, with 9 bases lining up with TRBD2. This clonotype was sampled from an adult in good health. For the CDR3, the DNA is TGCGCCAGCAGCTTTTGGACTAGCGATCTGACCCAGTACTTC. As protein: CASSFWTSDLTQYF.